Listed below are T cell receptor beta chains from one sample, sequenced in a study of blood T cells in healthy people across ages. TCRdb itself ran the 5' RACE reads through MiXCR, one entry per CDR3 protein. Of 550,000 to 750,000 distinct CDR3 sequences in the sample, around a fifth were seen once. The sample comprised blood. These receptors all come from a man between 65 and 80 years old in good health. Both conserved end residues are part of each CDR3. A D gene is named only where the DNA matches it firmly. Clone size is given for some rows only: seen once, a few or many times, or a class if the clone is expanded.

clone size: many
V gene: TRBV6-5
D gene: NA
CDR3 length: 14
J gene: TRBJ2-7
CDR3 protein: CASSYSLQGYEQYF
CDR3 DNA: TGTGCCAGCAGTTACTCGTTACAGGGCTACGAGCAGTACTTC

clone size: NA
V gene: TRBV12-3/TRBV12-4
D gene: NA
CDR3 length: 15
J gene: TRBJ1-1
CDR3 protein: CASSLDLFTDTEAFF
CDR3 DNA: TGTGCCAGCAGTTTAGACCTATTTACGGACACTGAGGCTTTCTTT

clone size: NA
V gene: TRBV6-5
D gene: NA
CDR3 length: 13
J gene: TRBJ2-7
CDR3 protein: CASSYAQIYEQYF
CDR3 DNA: TGTGCCAGCAGTTACGCACAGATCTACGAGCAGTACTTC

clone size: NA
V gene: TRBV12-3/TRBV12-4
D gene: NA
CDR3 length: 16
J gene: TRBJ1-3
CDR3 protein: CASSLDLLNSGNTIYF
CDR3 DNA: TGTGCCAGCAGTTTAGACCTGTTAAACTCTGGAAACACCATATATTTT

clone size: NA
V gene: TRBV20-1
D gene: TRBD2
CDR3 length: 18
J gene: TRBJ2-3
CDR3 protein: CSASRLAETIRDTDTQYF
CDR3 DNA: TGCAGTGCTAGTCGGCTAGCGGAGACCATTCGGGACACAGATACGCAGTATTTT

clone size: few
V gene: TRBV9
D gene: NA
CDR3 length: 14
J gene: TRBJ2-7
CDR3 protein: CASSVGQEGYEQYF
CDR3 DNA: TGTGCCAGCAGCGTAGGGCAGGAGGGCTACGAGCAGTACTTC

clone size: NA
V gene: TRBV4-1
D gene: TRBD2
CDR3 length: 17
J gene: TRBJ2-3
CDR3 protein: CASSHIGTSGSRDTQCF
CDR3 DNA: TGCGCCAGCAGCCATATAGGGACTAGCGGGTCTCGGGATACGCAGTGTTTT

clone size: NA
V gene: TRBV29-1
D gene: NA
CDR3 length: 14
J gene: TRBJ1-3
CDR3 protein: CSVEEGNSGNTIYF
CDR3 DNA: TGCAGCGTTGAAGAGGGAAACTCTGGAAACACCATATATTTT

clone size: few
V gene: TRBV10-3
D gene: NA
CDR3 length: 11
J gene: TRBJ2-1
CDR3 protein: CATWGDNEQFF
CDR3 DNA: TGTGCCACATGGGGGGACAATGAGCAGTTCTTC

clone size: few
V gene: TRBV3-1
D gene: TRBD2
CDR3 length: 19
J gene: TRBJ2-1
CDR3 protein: CASSQVFRRTSGSLNEQFF
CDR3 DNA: TGTGCCAGCAGCCAAGTATTCAGGAGGACTAGCGGGAGCCTCAATGAGCAGTTCTTC

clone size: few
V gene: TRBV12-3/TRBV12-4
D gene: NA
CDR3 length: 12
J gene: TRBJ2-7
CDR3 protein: CASSLNDYEQYF
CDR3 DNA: TGTGCCAGCAGCCTGAATGACTACGAGCAGTACTTC